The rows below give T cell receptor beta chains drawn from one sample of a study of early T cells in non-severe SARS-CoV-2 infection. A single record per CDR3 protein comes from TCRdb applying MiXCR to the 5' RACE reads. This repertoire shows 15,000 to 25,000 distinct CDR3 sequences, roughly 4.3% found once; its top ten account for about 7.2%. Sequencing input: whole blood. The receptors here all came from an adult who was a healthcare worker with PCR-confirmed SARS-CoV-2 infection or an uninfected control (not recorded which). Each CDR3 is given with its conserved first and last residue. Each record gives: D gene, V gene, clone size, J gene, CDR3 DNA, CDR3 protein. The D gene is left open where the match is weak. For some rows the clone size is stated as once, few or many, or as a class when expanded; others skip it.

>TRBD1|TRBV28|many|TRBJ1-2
TGTGCCAGCAGTCTCGCCGACAGGGCGTGGGGCTACACCTTC
CASSLADRAWGYTF
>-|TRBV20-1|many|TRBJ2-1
TGCAGTGCTAGAGTCAGTGCGAGCTCCTACAATGAGCAGTTCTTC
CSARVSASSYNEQFF
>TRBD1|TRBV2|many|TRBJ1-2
TGTGCCAGCAGTCGGACAGGCAACGGCTACACCTTC
CASSRTGNGYTF
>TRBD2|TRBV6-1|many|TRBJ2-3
TGTGCCAGCAGTGACCGCGGACTAGCGGAGAACACAGATACGCAGTATTTT
CASSDRGLAENTDTQYF
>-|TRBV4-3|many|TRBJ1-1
TGCGCCAGCAGCCAAGAAAAGCTAGCAGGGTTGGCCGCTGAAGCTTTCTTT
CASSQEKLAGLAAEAFF
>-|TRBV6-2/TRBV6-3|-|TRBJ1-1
TGTGCCAGCAAAGCGTCAGGGGCCACTGAAGCTTTCTTT
CASKASGATEAFF
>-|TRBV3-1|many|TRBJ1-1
TGTGCCAGCAGCCAAGTGGGAAGGGGGGAAGAGGGCACTGAAGCTTTCTTT
CASSQVGRGEEGTEAFF
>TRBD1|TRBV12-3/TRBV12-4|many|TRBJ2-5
TGTGCCAGCAGGTTCAGGGGGTCGAGCCAAGAGACCCAGTACTTC
CASRFRGSSQETQYF
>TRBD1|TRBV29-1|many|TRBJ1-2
TGCAGCGTCATCCCCCAGGGGGACGGCTATGGCTACACCTTC
CSVIPQGDGYGYTF
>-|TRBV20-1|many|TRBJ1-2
TGCAGTGCTAGAGTGGACGGCCGTTACACCTTC
CSARVDGRYTF
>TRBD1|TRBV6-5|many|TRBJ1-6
TGTGCCAGCAGTCTCAGGGGGCCTCCCTCTGATTCACCCCTCCACTTT
CASSLRGPPSDSPLHF
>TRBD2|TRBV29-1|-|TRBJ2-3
TGCAGCGTTGAGGCTAGCGGGGTCGCTACGCAGTATTTT
CSVEASGVATQYF
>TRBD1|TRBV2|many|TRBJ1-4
TGTGCCAGCGGGACAGCCGTGATTAATGAAAAACTGTTTTTT
CASGTAVINEKLFF
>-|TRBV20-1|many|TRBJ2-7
TGCAGTGCTAGAGTCACAGCCGTTGGCGAGCAGTACTTC
CSARVTAVGEQYF
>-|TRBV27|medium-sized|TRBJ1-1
TGTGCCAGCAGTCTTCGGGGGGCTGCTGAAGCTTTCTTT
CASSLRGAAEAFF
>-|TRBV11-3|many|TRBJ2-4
TGTGCCAGCAGCTCAGGAGGGGCGGACATTCAGTACTTC
CASSSGGADIQYF
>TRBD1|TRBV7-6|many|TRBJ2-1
TGTGCCAGCAGCTTTCGGACAGGGCCTTACAATGAGCAGTTCTTC
CASSFRTGPYNEQFF
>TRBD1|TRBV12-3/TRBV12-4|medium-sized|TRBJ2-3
TGTGCCAGCAGTTCCCCCGGACAGGACGACACAGATACGCAGTATTTT
CASSSPGQDDTDTQYF
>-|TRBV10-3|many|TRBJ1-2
TGTGCCATCAGCCCTAGGTCAACCGCATATGGCTACACCTTC
CAISPRSTAYGYTF
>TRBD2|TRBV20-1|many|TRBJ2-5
TGCAGTGCTAGGTTCGGGACTAGCGGAAGTCAAGAGACCCAGTACTTC
CSARFGTSGSQETQYF
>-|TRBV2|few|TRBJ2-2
TGTGCCAGCAGGGCCAGGCGGGCCGGGGAGCTGTTTTTT
CASRARRAGELFF
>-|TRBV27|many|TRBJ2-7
TGTGCCAGCAGGATATCTAGCTCCTACGAGCAGTACTTC
CASRISSSYEQYF
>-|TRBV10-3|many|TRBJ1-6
TGTGCCATCAGGGAGGCCAGCCCGTATAATTCACCCCTCCACTTT
CAIREASPYNSPLHF
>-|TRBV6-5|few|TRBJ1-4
TGTGCCAGCAGTTACTCCCCCGGTCCAACTAATGAAAAACTGTTTTTT
CASSYSPGPTNEKLFF
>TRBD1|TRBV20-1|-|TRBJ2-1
TGCAGTGCTAGTAGGGGGCCTGAGCAGTTCTTC
CSASRGPEQFF
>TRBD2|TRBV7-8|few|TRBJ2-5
TGTGCCAGCAGCTTAATCCGGGCTAGCGGGGAAGAGACCCAGTACTTC
CASSLIRASGEETQYF
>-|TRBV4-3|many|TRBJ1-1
TGCGCCAGCAGCCAAGAATACGGCAGGGCCCCATCCCCCCCTGAAGCTTTCTTT
CASSQEYGRAPSPPEAFF
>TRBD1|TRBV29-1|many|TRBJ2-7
TGCAGCGTTGCGGGACAGGGAGCCTACGAGCAGTACTTC
CSVAGQGAYEQYF
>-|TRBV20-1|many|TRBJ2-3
TGCAGTGCTGAAGTCGGGGGTACTAGCACAGATACGCAGTATTTT
CSAEVGGTSTDTQYF
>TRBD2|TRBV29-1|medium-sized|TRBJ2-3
TGCAGCGTCGAACTAGCGGTCAGCCACACAGATACGCAGTATTTT
CSVELAVSHTDTQYF
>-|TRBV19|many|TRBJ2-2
TGTGCCAGCAGGGGCCGAGGAACGAACACCGGGGAGCTGTTTTTT
CASRGRGTNTGELFF
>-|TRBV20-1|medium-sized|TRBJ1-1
TGCAGTGCTAATAGACAGTTGAACACTGAAGCTTTCTTT
CSANRQLNTEAFF
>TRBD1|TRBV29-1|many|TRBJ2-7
TGCAGCGTTGGTTACAGGGGTGGTTCGCACGAGCAGTACTTC
CSVGYRGGSHEQYF
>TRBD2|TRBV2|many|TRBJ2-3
TGTGCCAGCAGTGAACGGACTAGCGGGGGCACAGATACGCAGTATTTT
CASSERTSGGTDTQYF
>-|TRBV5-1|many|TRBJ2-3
TGCGCCAGCAGCGGGACGGTCAGTGCCGATACGCAGTATTTT
CASSGTVSADTQYF
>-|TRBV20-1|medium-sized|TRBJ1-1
TGCAGTGGCACGTTTTTGAACACTGAAGCTTTCTTT
CSGTFLNTEAFF
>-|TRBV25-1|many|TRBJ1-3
TGTGCCAGCAGGGACGTAGGAGGGCTTGGAAACACCATATATTTT
CASRDVGGLGNTIYF
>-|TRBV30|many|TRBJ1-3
TGTGCCTGGAGTGCGTTAAAGGGGGTGAATTCTGGAAACACCATATATTTT
CAWSALKGVNSGNTIYF
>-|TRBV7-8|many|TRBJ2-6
TGTGCCAGCAGCTTAGTTGGCTCTGGGGCCAACGTCCTGACTTTC
CASSLVGSGANVLTF
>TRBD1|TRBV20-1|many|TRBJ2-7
TGCAGTGCCCCCCCGCAGGGGGCGTACGAGCAGTACTTC
CSAPPQGAYEQYF
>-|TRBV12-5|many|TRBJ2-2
TGTGCTAGTGGCCCGGACTCCGGGGAGCTGTTTTTT
CASGPDSGELFF
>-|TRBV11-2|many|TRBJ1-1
TGTGCCAGCAGCCCTGAGTTAGACACTGAAGCTTTCTTT
CASSPELDTEAFF
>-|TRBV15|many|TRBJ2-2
TGTGCCACCAGCAGAGATTCGGCGGTAAACACCGGGGAGCTGTTTTTT
CATSRDSAVNTGELFF
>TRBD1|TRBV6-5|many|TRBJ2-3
TGTGCCAGCAGCCGCAAGACAGGGGATGTTGGAGATACGCAGTATTTT
CASSRKTGDVGDTQYF
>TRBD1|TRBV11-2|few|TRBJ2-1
TGTGCCAGCAGCCCAGGGACAGGGAATTGGAATGAGCAGTTCTTC
CASSPGTGNWNEQFF
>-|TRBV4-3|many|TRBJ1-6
TGCGCCAGCAGCCAAGTCTGGTTGGTAGGAAGCTATAATTCACCCCTCCACTTT
CASSQVWLVGSYNSPLHF
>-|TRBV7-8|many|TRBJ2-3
TGTGCCAGCAGCTACGCTATTTCAGATACGCAGTATTTT
CASSYAISDTQYF
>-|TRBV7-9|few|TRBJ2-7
TGTGCCAGCAGCTCCAAGACAGGCCACTACGAGCAGTACTTC
CASSSKTGHYEQYF
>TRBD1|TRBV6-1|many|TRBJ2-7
TGTGCCAGCAAACAGACAGGGCTTGGCGAGCAGTACTTC
CASKQTGLGEQYF
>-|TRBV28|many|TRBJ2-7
TGTGCCAGCAGCTCGGGAAGACTGAGCGCGCAGTACTTC
CASSSGRLSAQYF
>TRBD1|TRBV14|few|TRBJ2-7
TGTGCCAGCAGCCGCCCCCGGGACAGTATGGGCGAGCAGTACTTC
CASSRPRDSMGEQYF
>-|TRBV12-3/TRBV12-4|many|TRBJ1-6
TGTGCCAGCAGTCCCCGGGGGTGGGGGCCCTATAATTCACCCCTCCACTTT
CASSPRGWGPYNSPLHF
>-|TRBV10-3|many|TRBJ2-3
TGTGCCATCAGGGGGGCGAGCACAGATACGCAGTATTTT
CAIRGASTDTQYF
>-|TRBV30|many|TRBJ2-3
TGTGCCTGGAGTATTACGGGAGATACGCAGTATTTT
CAWSITGDTQYF
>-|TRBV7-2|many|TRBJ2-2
TGTGCCAGCAGCTTAGGTCGTACGGGGCGAGGCGGGGAGCTGTTTTTT
CASSLGRTGRGGELFF
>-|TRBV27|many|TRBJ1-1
TGTGCCAGCAGTTTAACCCCCCCGGGGCCGAACACTGAAGCTTTCTTT
CASSLTPPGPNTEAFF